This T cell receptor (beta chain) was found in a study of beta chain features in type 1 diabetes. CD4+ cells of the naive, central memory, regulatory and stem cell-like memory types were sorted via CD45RO/CCR7/CD25/CD127/CD95/CD27. What was sequenced were expressed TCRB transcripts, since all of the isolated RNA had been reverse transcribed. Using immunoSEQ multiplex PCR, the repertoire was profiled, and TCRdb retains in-frame clones only, with some absent. The sample yields about 38,000 clones, about 64% seen once. This clonotype was sampled from a woman aged 25 to 39 in good health. The specimen sequenced was Tregs from blood.

CDR3 protein: CASSPSRETQYF. In DNA form, the CDR3 reads TGTGCCAGCAGCCCCTCACGGGAGACCCAGTACTTC. The gene calls are TRBV11-2 and TRBJ2-5; D gene ambiguous. Germline V CDR1 and CDR2: SGHAT, FQNNGV. With 5 bases removed from V and 5 bases from J, the gap between germline ends came to 9 bases. The CDR3 contains 12 residues.